A selection of T cell receptor beta chains follows, all from one sample in a study of blood T cell repertoires in COVID-19. Assay used: immunoSEQ multiplex PCR; TCRdb lists only in-frame clones, some missing. The sample has about 190,000 clones, roughly 89% seen once. Sequencing was done on a sample of PBMCs or T cells enriched from blood (not recorded which). All receptors come from a woman aged 25 to 39 who had been exposed to COVID-19. The CDR3 runs from the conserved cysteine through the conserved F or W. A D gene is named only where the DNA matches it firmly. Not all rows give a size; the values are once, few, many and, for expanded clones, a class.

. 16 TRBJ2-3 TRBV6-5 . CASSYRFRTKGDTQYF TGTGCCAGCAGTTACAGGTTTCGGACAAAAGGGGATACGCAGTATTTT
. 14 TRBJ2-7 TRBV19 once CASRPGSLSYEQYF TGTGCCAGTCGACCGGGGAGCCTCTCCTACGAGCAGTACTTC
TRBD2 15 TRBJ2-1 TRBV5-1 . CASSLGLAGGSEQFF TGCGCCAGCAGCTTGGGGCTAGCGGGTGGTTCGGAGCAGTTCTTC
TRBD2 15 TRBJ2-1 TRBV7-7 . CASSLEAGGHNEQFF TGTGCTAGCAGCTTAGAAGCGGGGGGCCACAATGAGCAGTTCTTC
TRBD2 17 TRBJ2-3 TRBV3-1/TRBV3-2 . CASSRVAERGITDTQYF TGTGCCAGCAGCCGGGTAGCGGAGCGGGGGATCACAGATACGCAGTATTTT
. 15 TRBJ1-3 TRBV29-1 . CSVGGRGGPGNTIYF TGCAGCGTTGGTGGGAGGGGAGGTCCTGGAAACACCATATATTTT
TRBD1 15 TRBJ2-7 TRBV5-1 . CASSLVMDRVGEQYF TGCGCCAGCAGCTTAGTGATGGACAGGGTGGGGGAGCAGTACTTC
. 8 TRBJ2-7 TRBV5-8 . CASSFEVF TGTGCCAGCAGCTTCGAGGTCTTC
. 10 TRBJ2-4 TRBV20-1 . CSAGENIQYF TGCAGTGCCGGAGAAAACATTCAGTACTTC
. 13 TRBJ2-7 TRBV7-2 once CASSLNGAYEQYF TGTGCCAGCAGCTTAAACGGAGCCTACGAGCAGTACTTC
. 13 TRBJ1-4 TRBV2 few CASGSGANEKLFF TGTGCCAGCGGTTCAGGGGCTAATGAAAAACTGTTTTTT
TRBD1 17 TRBJ2-7 TRBV7-6 . CASSLVSPGQGGYEQYF TGTGCCAGCAGCTTAGTCTCTCCGGGACAGGGAGGGTACGAGCAGTACTTC
. 14 TRBJ1-1 TRBV3-1/TRBV3-2 . CASSQLDRELWAFF TGTGCCAGCAGCCAATTGGACAGAGAACTTTGGGCTTTCTTT
TRBD2 16 TRBJ2-1 TRBV25-1 . CASSGRGLQIYNEQFF TGTGCCAGCAGTGGTAGGGGACTACAAATCTACAATGAGCAGTTCTTC
. 14 TRBJ2-2 TRBV2 . CASSVVGGTGELFF TGTGCCAGCAGTGTAGTAGGAGGCACCGGGGAGCTGTTTTTT
TRBD1 15 TRBJ1-4 TRBV27 . CASSWNRGGNEKLFF TGTGCCAGCAGTTGGAACAGGGGAGGTAATGAAAAACTGTTTTTT
. 14 TRBJ2-1 TRBV6-4 . CASSDSGGEDEQFF TGTGCCAGCAGTGACTCAGGGGGGGAGGATGAGCAGTTCTTC
. 16 TRBJ1-1 TRBV7-9 . CASSLGPRGGNTEAFF TGTGCCAGCAGCTTAGGCCCCAGGGGCGGAAACACTGAAGCTTTCTTT
TRBD1 13 TRBJ1-2 TRBV7-2 . CASSFATQGSYTF TGTGCCAGCAGTTTTGCAACACAGGGGTCCTACACCTTC
. 14 TRBJ1-2 TRBV18 . CASSPGGINYGYTF TGTGCCAGCTCACCTGGAGGGATTAACTATGGCTACACCTTC
. 13 TRBJ1-5 TRBV19 . CASTGFWDQPQHF TGTGCCAGTACAGGGTTTTGGGATCAGCCCCAGCATTTT
. 16 TRBJ1-1 TRBV4-2 . CASSQDWRQRNTEAFF TGTGCCAGCAGCCAAGATTGGAGGCAGAGGAACACTGAAGCTTTCTTT
TRBD2 14 TRBJ2-7 TRBV30 once CAWTRGLPSDEQYF TGTGCCTGGACGCGGGGGTTACCCTCAGACGAGCAGTACTTC
TRBD2 15 TRBJ2-2 TRBV6-5 . CASSIAGKNTGELFF TGTGCCAGCAGTATAGCGGGGAAGAACACCGGGGAGCTGTTTTTT
. 14 TRBJ1-1 TRBV3-1/TRBV3-2 . CASSAGQARAEAFF TGTGCCAGCAGCGCCGGGCAAGCGAGGGCTGAAGCTTTCTTT
TRBD2 15 TRBJ2-5 TRBV7-8 once CASIEGRAKQETQYF TGTGCCAGCATCGAAGGGAGGGCAAAACAAGAGACCCAGTACTTC